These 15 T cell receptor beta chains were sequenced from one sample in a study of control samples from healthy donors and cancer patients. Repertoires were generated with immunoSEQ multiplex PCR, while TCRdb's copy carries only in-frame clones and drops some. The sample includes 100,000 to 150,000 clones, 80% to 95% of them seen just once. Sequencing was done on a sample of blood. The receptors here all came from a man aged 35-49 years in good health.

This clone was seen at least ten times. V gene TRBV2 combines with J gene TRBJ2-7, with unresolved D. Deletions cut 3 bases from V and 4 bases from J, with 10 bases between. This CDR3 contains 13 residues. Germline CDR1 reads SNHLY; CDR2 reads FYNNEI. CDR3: CASSEPFKYEQYF. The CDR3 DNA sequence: TGTGCCAGCAGTGAGCCCTTCAAATACGAGCAGTACTTC.

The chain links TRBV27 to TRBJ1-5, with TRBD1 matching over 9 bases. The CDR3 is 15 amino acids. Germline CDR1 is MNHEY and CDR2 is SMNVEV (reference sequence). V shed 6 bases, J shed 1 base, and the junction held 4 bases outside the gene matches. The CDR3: CASRDRGPSNQPQHF. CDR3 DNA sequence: TGTGCCAGCAGGGACAGGGGACCAAGCAATCAGCCCCAGCATTTT.

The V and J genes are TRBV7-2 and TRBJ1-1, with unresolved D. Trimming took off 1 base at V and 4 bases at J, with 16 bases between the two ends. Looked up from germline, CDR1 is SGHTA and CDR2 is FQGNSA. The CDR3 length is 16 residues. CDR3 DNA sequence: TGTGCCAGCAGCTTAGGGGAGGAGGGTGCAGTCACTGAAGCTTTCTTT. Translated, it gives CASSLGEEGAVTEAFF.

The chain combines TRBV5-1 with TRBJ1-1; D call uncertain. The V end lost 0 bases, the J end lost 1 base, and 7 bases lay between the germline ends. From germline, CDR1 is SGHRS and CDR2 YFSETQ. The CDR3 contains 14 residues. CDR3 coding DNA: TGCGCCAGCAGCTTGGCGGTGGGGAACACTGAAGCTTTCTTT. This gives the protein CASSLAVGNTEAFF.

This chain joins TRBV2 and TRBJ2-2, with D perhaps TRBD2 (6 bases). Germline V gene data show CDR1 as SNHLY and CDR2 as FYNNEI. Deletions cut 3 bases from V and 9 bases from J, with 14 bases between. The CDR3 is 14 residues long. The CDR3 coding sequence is TGTGCCAGCAGTGATTGGAGGGGAATTCGGGAGCTGTTTTTT. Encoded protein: CASSDWRGIRELFF.

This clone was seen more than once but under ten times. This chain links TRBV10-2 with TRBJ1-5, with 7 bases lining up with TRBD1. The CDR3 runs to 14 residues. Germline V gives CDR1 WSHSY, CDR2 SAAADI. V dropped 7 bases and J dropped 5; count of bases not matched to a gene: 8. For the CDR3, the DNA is TGCGCCAGCACCGACTCAACAGGGGATCAGCCCCAGCATTTT. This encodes CASTDSTGDQPQHF.

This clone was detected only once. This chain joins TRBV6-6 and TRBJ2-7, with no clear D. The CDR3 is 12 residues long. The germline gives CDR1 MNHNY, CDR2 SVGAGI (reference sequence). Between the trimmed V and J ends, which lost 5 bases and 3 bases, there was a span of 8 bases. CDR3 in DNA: TGTGCCAGCAGTCTCTTGGACTACGAGCAGTACTTC. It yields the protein CASSLLDYEQYF.

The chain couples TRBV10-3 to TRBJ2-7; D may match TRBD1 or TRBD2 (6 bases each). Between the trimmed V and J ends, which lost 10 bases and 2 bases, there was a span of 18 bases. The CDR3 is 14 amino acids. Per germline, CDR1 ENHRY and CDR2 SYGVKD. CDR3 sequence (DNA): TGTGCCACCGCTGGGGGGCAGGATCCCTACGAGCAGTACTTC. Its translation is CATAGGQDPYEQYF.

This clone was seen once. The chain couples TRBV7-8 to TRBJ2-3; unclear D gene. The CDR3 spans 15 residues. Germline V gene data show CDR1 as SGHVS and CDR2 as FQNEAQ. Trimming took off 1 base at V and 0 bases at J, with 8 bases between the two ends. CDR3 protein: CASSLGGISTDTQYF. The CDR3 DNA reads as TGTGCCAGCAGCTTAGGAGGCATAAGCACAGATACGCAGTATTTT.

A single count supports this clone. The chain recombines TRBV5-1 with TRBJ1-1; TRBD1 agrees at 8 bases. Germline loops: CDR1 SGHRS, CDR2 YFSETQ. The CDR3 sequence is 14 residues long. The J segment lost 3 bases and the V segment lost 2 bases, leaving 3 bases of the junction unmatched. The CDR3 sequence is CASSFDRGYTEAFF. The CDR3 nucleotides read TGCGCCAGCAGCTTCGACAGGGGATACACTGAAGCTTTCTTT.

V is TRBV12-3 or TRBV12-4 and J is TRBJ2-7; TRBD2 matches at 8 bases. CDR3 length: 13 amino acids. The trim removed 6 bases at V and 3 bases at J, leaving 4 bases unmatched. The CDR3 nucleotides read TGTGCCAGCAGGTCCGGGACTAGCTACGAGCAGTACTTC. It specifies CASRSGTSYEQYF.

In DNA form, the CDR3 reads TGCGCCAGCAGTGAGTCCGAGGGGGGCGGCTACACCTTC. This sequence encodes CASSESEGGGYTF. The chain links TRBV10-1 to TRBJ1-2, with D possibly being TRBD1 (6 bases). Germline V gene data show CDR1 as WNHNN and CDR2 as SYGVQD (reference sequence). CDR3 length: 13 amino acids. V lost 0 bases and J lost 8, with 10 bases in between.

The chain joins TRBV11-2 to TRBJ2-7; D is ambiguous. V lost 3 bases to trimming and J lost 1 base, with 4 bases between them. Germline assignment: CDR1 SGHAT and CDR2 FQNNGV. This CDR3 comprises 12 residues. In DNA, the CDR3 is TGTGCCAGCAGCTTCGTATCCTACGAGCAGTACTTC. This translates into CASSFVSYEQYF. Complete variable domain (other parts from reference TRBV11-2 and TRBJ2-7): EAGVAQSPRYKIIEKRQSVAFWCNPISGHATLYWYQQILGQGPKLLIQFQNNGVVDDSQLPKDRFSAERLKGVDSTLKIQPAKLEDSAVYLCASSFVSYEQYFGPGTRLTVT.

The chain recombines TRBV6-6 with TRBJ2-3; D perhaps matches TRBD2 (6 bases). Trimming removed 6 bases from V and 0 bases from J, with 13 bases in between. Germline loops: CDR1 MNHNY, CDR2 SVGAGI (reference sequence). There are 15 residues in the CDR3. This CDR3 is CASSIGTPSTDTQYF. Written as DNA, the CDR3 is TGTGCCAGCAGCATCGGGACTCCTAGCACAGATACGCAGTATTTT.

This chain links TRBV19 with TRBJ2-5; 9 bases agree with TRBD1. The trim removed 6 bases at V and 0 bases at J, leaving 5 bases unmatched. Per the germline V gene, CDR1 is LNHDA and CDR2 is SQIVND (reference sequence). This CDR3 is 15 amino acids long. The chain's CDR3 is CASRGQGAYQETQYF. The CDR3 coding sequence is TGTGCCAGTAGGGGACAGGGCGCTTACCAAGAGACCCAGTACTTC.